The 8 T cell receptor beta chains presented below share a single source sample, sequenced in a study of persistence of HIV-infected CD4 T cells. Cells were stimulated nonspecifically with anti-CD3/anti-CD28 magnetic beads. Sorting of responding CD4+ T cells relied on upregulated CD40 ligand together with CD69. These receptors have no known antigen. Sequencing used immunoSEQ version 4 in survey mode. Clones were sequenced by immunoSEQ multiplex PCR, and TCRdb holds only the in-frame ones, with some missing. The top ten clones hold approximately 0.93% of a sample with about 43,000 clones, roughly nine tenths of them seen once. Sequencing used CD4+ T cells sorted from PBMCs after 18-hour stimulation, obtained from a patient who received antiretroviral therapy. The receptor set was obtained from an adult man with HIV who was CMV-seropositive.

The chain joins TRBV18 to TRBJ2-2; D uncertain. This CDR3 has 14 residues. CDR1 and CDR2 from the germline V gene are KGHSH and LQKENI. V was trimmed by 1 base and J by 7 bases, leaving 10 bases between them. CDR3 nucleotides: TGTGCCAGCTCACCACTAACAGACGTCGGGGAGCTGTTTTTT. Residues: CASSPLTDVGELFF.

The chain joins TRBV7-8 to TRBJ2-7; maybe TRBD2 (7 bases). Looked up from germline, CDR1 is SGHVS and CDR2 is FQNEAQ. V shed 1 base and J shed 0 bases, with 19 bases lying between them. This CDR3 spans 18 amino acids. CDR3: CASSLGAGAPTYSYEQYF. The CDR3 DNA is TGTGCCAGCAGCTTAGGGGCGGGGGCACCGACGTACTCCTACGAGCAGTACTTC.

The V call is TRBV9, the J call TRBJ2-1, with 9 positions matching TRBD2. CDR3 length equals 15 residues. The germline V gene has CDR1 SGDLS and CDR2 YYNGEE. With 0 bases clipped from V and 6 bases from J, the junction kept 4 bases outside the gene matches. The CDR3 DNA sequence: TGTGCCAGCAGCGTAGGCGGGGGGGCATTCAATGAGCAGTTCTTC. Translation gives CASSVGGGAFNEQFF.

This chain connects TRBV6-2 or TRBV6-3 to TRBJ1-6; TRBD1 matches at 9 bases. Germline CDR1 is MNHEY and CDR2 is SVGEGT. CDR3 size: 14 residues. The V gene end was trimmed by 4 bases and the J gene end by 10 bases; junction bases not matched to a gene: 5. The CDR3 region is CASSWGQGKSPLHF. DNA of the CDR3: TGTGCCAGCAGTTGGGGACAGGGTAAATCACCCCTCCACTTT.

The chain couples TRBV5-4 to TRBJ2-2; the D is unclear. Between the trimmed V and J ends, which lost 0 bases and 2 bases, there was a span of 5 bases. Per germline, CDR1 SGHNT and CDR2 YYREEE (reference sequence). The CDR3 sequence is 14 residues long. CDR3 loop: CASSLGVNTGELFF. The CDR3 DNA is TGTGCCAGCAGCTTGGGGGTTAACACCGGGGAGCTGTTTTTT.

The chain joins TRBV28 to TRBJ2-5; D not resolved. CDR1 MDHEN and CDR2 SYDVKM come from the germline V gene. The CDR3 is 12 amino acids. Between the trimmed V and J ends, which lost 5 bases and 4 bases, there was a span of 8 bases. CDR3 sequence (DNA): TGTGCCAGCAGTGGCTCTATAGAGACCCAGTACTTC. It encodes CASSGSIETQYF.

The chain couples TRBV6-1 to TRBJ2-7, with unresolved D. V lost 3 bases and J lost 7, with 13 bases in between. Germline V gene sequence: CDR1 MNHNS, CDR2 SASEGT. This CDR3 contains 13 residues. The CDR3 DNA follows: TGTGCCAGCAGTGATGGCAGCCGTCGAGAGCAGTACTTC. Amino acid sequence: CASSDGSRREQYF.

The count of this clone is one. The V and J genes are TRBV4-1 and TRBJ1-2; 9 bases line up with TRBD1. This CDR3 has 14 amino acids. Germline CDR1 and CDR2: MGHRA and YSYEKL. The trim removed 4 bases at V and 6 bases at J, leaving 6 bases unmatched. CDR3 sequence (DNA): TGCGCCAGCAGCCCCACTACAGGGGGCGATGGCTACACCTTC. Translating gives CASSPTTGGDGYTF.